The rows below give T cell receptor beta chains drawn from one sample of a study of T cell repertoires in cytomegalovirus infection. TCRdb re-analysed the reads in MiXCR, keeping a single row per CDR3 protein. This sample yields approximately 730,000 distinct CDR3 sequences, of which about 33% are seen a single time; 15% to 20% belongs to the top ten. Their recognized antigens are unknown. The input for sequencing was cultured PBMCs, taken from culture after CMV antigen stimulation. The receptors stem from a human donor in good health (CMV status not recorded). Some clones in this sample may be carry-over from other donors' samples. Both conserved end residues are part of each CDR3. Each record gives: D gene, clone size, V gene, J gene, CDR3 DNA, CDR3 protein. The D gene is left open where the match is weak. The size field is filled for only some rows; it gives once, few, many or a size class.

NA	few	TRBV12-3/TRBV12-4	TRBJ2-2	TGTGCCAGCACCCCCTGGAGGTCCACCGGGGAGCTGTTTTTT	CASTPWRSTGELFF
NA	few	TRBV6-8	TRBJ2-7	TGTGCCAGCAGTTACTCGGGCAGGGACTCCTACGAGCAGTACTTC	CASSYSGRDSYEQYF
TRBD1	NA	TRBV7-9	TRBJ2-1	TGTGCCAGCGACCCGGGACAGATTTACAATGAGCAGTTCTTC	CASDPGQIYNEQFF
TRBD2	NA	TRBV7-4	TRBJ2-3	TGTGCCAGCAGCTTAGAGCGGGGGCAAGGAGATACGCAGTATTTT	CASSLERGQGDTQYF
NA	NA	TRBV13	TRBJ2-5	TGTGCCAGCAGGGCCGGGGTTGAAGAGACCCAGTACTTC	CASRAGVEETQYF
NA	many	TRBV7-6	TRBJ2-6	TGTGCCAGCAGCGGGGGATATTGGTCCTCTGGGGCCAACGTCCTGACTTTC	CASSGGYWSSGANVLTF
NA	few	TRBV28	TRBJ2-5	TGTGCCAGCAGCCCTCCTGCAGAAGAGACCCAGTACTTC	CASSPPAEETQYF
NA	many	TRBV28	TRBJ2-5	TGTGCCAGCAAAGGGGAAAGAGAGACCCAGTACTTC	CASKGERETQYF
NA	few	TRBV28	TRBJ1-5	TGTGCCAGCAGTTTCGGCTCGACCATTATCAGTGTCCAGCATTTT	CASSFGSTIISVQHF
NA	few	TRBV6-1	TRBJ1-1	TGTGCCAGCAGCGAACAGATCATGAACACTGAAGCTTTCTTT	CASSEQIMNTEAFF
NA	few	TRBV19	TRBJ1-5	TGTGCCAGTAGTCAGCTAGGGGCCCAGCATTTT	CASSQLGAQHF
TRBD1	NA	TRBV2	TRBJ1-2	TGTGCCAGCAGTGAATTCAGGGGGGACTATGGCTACACCTTC	CASSEFRGDYGYTF
TRBD2	few	TRBV6-2/TRBV6-3	TRBJ2-5	TGTGCCAGCAGACAACATGGGACTAGCGGCCAAGAGACCCAGTACTTC	CASRQHGTSGQETQYF
TRBD2	few	TRBV5-8	TRBJ2-3	TGTGCCAGCAGCTTGTGGACTAGCGGGAGACGCACAGATACGCAGTATTTT	CASSLWTSGRRTDTQYF
NA	few	TRBV5-8	TRBJ1-3	TGTGCCAGCAGCTTCGGGCTGTTAGGAAACACCATATATTTT	CASSFGLLGNTIYF
NA	NA	TRBV11-2	TRBJ1-1	TGTGCCAGCAGCTTAGTCTCGGGGCCGCGGAACACTGAAGCTTTCTTT	CASSLVSGPRNTEAFF
NA	NA	TRBV18	TRBJ2-5	TGTGCCAGCTCCCAGGGGTTAGACGAACATTTTGACTTC	CASSQGLDEHFDF
TRBD2	NA	TRBV12-3/TRBV12-4	TRBJ2-7	TGTGCCAGCAGCTCCCCGACTAGCGGGACCTACGAGCAGTACTTC	CASSSPTSGTYEQYF
NA	NA	TRBV5-1	TRBJ1-2	TGCGCCAGCAGCGCTTGGTTGGGGGCAAACTATGGCTACACCTTC	CASSAWLGANYGYTF
TRBD2	few	TRBV6-1	TRBJ2-1	TGTGCCAGCAGACCGGGACTAGCGTTTCCGAATGAGCAGTTCTTC	CASRPGLAFPNEQFF
TRBD1	NA	TRBV20-1	TRBJ2-7	TGCAGTGCCCCATGGAGGCGGGACAGGGGCTACGAGCAGTACTTC	CSAPWRRDRGYEQYF
NA	NA	TRBV10-3	TRBJ2-3	TGTGCCATCAGTGAGGCCAGGGGAACAGATACGCAGTATTTT	CAISEARGTDTQYF
NA	NA	TRBV20-1	TRBJ1-1	TGCAGTGCCCCGCCAGGCAGGAACACTGAAGCTTTCTTT	CSAPPGRNTEAFF